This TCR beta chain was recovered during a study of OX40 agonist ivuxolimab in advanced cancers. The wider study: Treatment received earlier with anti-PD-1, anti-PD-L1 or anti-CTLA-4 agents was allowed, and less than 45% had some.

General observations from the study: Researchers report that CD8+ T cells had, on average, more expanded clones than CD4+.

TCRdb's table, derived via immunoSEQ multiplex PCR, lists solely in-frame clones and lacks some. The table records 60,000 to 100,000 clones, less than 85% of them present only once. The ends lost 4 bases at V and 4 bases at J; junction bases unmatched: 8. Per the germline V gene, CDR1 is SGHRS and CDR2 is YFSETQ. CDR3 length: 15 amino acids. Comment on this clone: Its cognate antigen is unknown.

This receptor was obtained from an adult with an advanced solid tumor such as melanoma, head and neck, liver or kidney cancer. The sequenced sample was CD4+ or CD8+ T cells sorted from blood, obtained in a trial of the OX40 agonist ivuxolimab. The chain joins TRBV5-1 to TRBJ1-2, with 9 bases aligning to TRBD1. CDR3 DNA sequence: TGCGCCAGCAGCACACGATGGACAGGGGCCTATGGCTACACCTTC. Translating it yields CASSTRWTGAYGYTF.